This T cell receptor beta chain came from a study of T cell repertoires in aging, cancer and after chemotherapy. Across the whole study: Donors were grouped into six age bands spanning 30 or younger through 70 or older. Repeat sampling of healthy donors over several months to years showed clear clonal overlap. Roughly 8.8 million TCR reads made up the full dataset. The study, taken as a whole, reports: Compared with age-matched healthy donors, untreated hematological or solid cancer patients showed higher blood TCR clonality.

A few counts support this clonotype. The antigen remains undetermined. Rearranged V-D-J TRB sequences were amplified with a mixed TRB-A/B primer pool. TCRdb called the multiplex PCR reads again in MiXCR, with one record for every CDR3 protein. The sample records about 9,200 distinct CDR3 sequences, around 40% being singletons. The template was genomic DNA from peripheral blood, not RNA. The CDR3 contains 17 residues. V lost 1 base to trimming and J lost 6 bases; unmatched junction nucleotides: 8. Germline V gene data show CDR1 as ENHRY and CDR2 as SYGVKD. The sequence was obtained from a human donor in good health. The J gene is TRBJ2-2, the V gene TRBV10-3, with 10 positions matching TRBD2. The sample comprised blood. CDR3 sequence: CAISEFSGGRTAGELFF. The CDR3 nucleotides are TGTGCCATCAGTGAGTTTAGCGGGGGGAGAACTGCCGGGGAGCTGTTTTTT.